This TCR beta chain appears in the sequencing data of a study of T cells after yellow fever vaccination. Whole-study context: Where fractions had low cell numbers, libraries were prepared from them with the SMART-Seq v4 Ultra Low Input RNA kit. Study-wide findings and caveats: Weaker overall was a secondary response that nonetheless peaked faster, on day 5 versus 15. Sorted repertoires could include abundant contaminating clonotypes from bulk cells.

In TCRdb, the 5' RACE reads were re-called with MiXCR into one record per CDR3 protein. This table holds about 320,000 distinct CDR3 sequences, about 6.6% found once. This clonotype has only a few counts. Its antigen remains unknown. Germline trimming cut 3 bases from V and 8 bases from J; bases unmatched to any gene: 12. The CDR3 covers 16 residues. CDR1 SEHNR and CDR2 FQNEAQ come from the germline V gene (reference sequence). This rearrangement joins TRBV7-9 to TRBJ2-4; 8 bases align to TRBD1. Sequences were derived from PBMCs, sampled roughly seven weeks after the first yellow fever vaccination. This TCR derives from a man aged 18 to 30 who received the YFV17D yellow fever vaccine. CDR3 sequence (DNA): TGTGCCAGCAGCTTGTCCGGACAGGGTTCCGGGGACATTCAGTACTTC. The encoded protein is CASSLSGQGSGDIQYF.